These 28 T cell receptor beta chains originate from one sample sequenced in a study of identical twins. TCRdb recomputed calls from the 5' RACE reads with MiXCR, one row per CDR3 protein. The table shows roughly 750,000 distinct CDR3 sequences, with less than 25% occurring only once. These data were also reused for a study on T cells expressing NK-cell markers.

Sequencing was performed on PBMCs. The receptors stem from a woman aged 18-29 years in good health.

This clonotype has at least ten counts. The gene calls are TRBV3-1 and TRBJ2-4; the D gene is possibly TRBD1 (6 bases). Germline CDR1 reads LGHDT; CDR2 reads YNNKEL (reference sequence). This CDR3 spans 17 amino acids. The V end was cut by 0 bases, the J end by 5 bases, with 17 bases between. CDR3 in DNA: TGTGCCAGCAGCCAAGACCCGCCCACAGGGCCGGAAAACATTCAGTACTTC. Translation: CASSQDPPTGPENIQYF.

The genes are TRBV20-1 and TRBJ2-7; TRBD1 is a possible D gene (6 bases). The CDR3 sequence is 14 residues long. Trimming shortened V by 2 bases and J by 1 base, and 12 bases separated the two germline ends. The germline gives CDR1 DFQATT, CDR2 SNEGSKA (reference sequence). The CDR3 region has the DNA TGCAGTGCTAGACAGGGGACCTCATCCTACGAGCAGTACTTC. Its translation: CSARQGTSSYEQYF.

The CDR3 DNA follows: TGTGCCAGCAGTCGGGGGAGCCAAGATCAGCCCCAGCATTTT. Protein product: CASSRGSQDQPQHF. The V and J genes are TRBV12-3 or TRBV12-4 and TRBJ1-5; perhaps TRBD1 as D (5 bases). Trimming left V 5 bases short and J 5 bases short, with 13 bases between. This CDR3 has 14 amino acids.

The chain uses TRBV12-3 or TRBV12-4 and TRBJ2-6; 11 nucleotides align to TRBD2. The CDR3 loop spans 20 amino acids. V dropped 3 bases and J dropped 0; count of bases not matched to a gene: 10. The CDR3 protein is CASSFSPSGRPSSGANVLTF. The CDR3 DNA sequence: TGTGCCAGCAGTTTTTCGCCTAGCGGGAGGCCCAGCTCTGGGGCCAACGTCCTGACTTTC.

This chain joins TRBV6-6 and TRBJ2-3, with D possibly TRBD1 on 5 matching bases. This CDR3 is 12 amino acids long. From germline, CDR1 is MNHNY and CDR2 SVGAGI (reference sequence). Trimming stripped 5 bases from V and 2 bases from J, with 5 bases between. This chain's CDR3 is CASSGHTDTQYF. DNA of the CDR3: TGTGCCAGCAGTGGACACACAGATACGCAGTATTTT.

The J gene is TRBJ2-1, the V gene TRBV20-1; D is ambiguous. In germline, CDR1 is DFQATT, CDR2 SNEGSKA (reference sequence). Trimming cost V 6 bases and J 0 bases, with 12 bases left between them. The CDR3 is 14 amino acids. The CDR3 DNA follows: TGCAGTGCATCCTCGGATAGCTCCTACAATGAGCAGTTCTTC. It codes for CSASSDSSYNEQFF.

The chain has TRBV5-1 and TRBJ2-1; 7 bases align to TRBD2. This CDR3 has 14 residues. Per germline, CDR1 SGHRS and CDR2 YFSETQ. Trimming took 5 bases from V and 5 from J; bases not matched to a gene: 7. CDR3 in amino acids: CASRTTGTNNEQFF. In nucleotides, the CDR3 is TGCGCCAGCAGAACCACCGGGACTAACAATGAGCAGTTCTTC.

The table lists this clonotype with a few counts. J is TRBJ2-1 and V is TRBV11-2; D is perhaps TRBD1 (6 bases). The germline CDR1 and CDR2 sequences are SGHAT and FQNNGV. CDR3 size: 16 residues. V lost 2 bases, J lost 6 bases, and 17 bases lay in between. The chain's CDR3 is CASSLTGTNGLNEQFF. The CDR3, as DNA: TGTGCCAGCAGCTTAACCGGGACAAACGGTCTCAATGAGCAGTTCTTC.

This rearrangement joins TRBV5-1 to TRBJ2-7; 7 nucleotides line up with TRBD1. The ends lost 0 bases at V and 5 bases at J; junction bases unmatched: 8. This CDR3 has 15 amino acids. Germline-derived CDR1 and CDR2 are SGHRS and YFSETQ. CDR3 sequence: CASSLGRQGDDEQYF. The CDR3 DNA follows: TGCGCCAGCAGCTTGGGTAGACAGGGAGATGACGAGCAGTACTTC.

As DNA, the CDR3 is TGCGCCAGCAGAGGGACGGACTCCTACGAGCAGTACTTC. Amino acids: CASRGTDSYEQYF. The chain employs TRBV5-1 and TRBJ2-7; D assignment may be TRBD1 or TRBD2 (5 bases each). From germline, CDR1 is SGHRS and CDR2 YFSETQ. V shed 5 bases and J shed 0 bases, with 9 bases lying between them. The CDR3 has 13 residues.

This clonotype has a handful of counts. The chain couples TRBV24-1 to TRBJ2-1; D remains unclear. V was cut by 0 bases and J by 5 bases, with 13 bases left in between. Germline CDR1 KGHDR, CDR2 SFDVKD. The CDR3 covers 16 residues. The CDR3 protein is CATSDLDQITHNEQFF. CDR3 in DNA: TGTGCCACCAGTGATTTGGACCAAATAACTCACAATGAGCAGTTCTTC.

This chain joins TRBV6-1 and TRBJ2-1; 13 bases match TRBD2. V shed 6 bases and J 10 bases; nucleotides not matched to a gene: 6. CDR3 size: 14 residues. Germline CDR1 MNHNS, CDR2 SASEGT. CDR3: CASRRTSGSWEQFF. Here the CDR3 DNA reads TGTGCCAGCAGGAGGACTAGCGGGAGCTGGGAGCAGTTCTTC.

This rearrangement joins TRBV5-6 to TRBJ2-1; 7 nucleotides align to TRBD1. Germline assignment: CDR1 SGHDT and CDR2 YYEEEE. This CDR3 spans 16 amino acids. Trimming removed 6 bases from V and 2 bases from J; junction bases left unmatched: 11. The chain's CDR3 is CASKLVQGSTYNEQFF. In DNA form, the CDR3 reads TGTGCCAGCAAGCTCGTACAGGGGAGCACCTACAATGAGCAGTTCTTC. Using reference TRBV5-6 and TRBJ2-1 for the parts outside the CDR3, the full variable domain is DAGVTQSPTHLIKTRGQQVTLRCSPKSGHDTVSWYQQALGQGPQFIFQYYEEEERQRGNFPDRFSGHQFPNYSSELNVNALLLGDSALYLCASKLVQGSTYNEQFFGPGTRLTVL.

This sequence joins TRBV5-1 and TRBJ2-1; 8 bases are shared with TRBD2. Losses at the gene ends were 0 bases for V and 8 bases for J; bases not matched to a gene: 7. CDR3 length: 15 residues. CDR1 is SGHRS and CDR2 is YFSETQ in the germline V gene. The CDR3, as DNA: TGCGCCAGCAGCTTGGGACTAGCGCGTTACCATGAGCAGTTCTTC. Its translation is CASSLGLARYHEQFF. Based on the CDR3 plus reference TRBV5-1 and TRBJ2-1, the full variable domain is KAGVTQTPRYLIKTRGQQVTLSCSPISGHRSVSWYQQTPGQGLQFLFEYFSETQRNKGNFPGRFSGRQFSNSRSEMNVSTLELGDSALYLCASSLGLARYHEQFFGPGTRLTVL.

This clonotype was detected only a few times. The chain joins TRBV9 to TRBJ2-3, with D perhaps matching TRBD1 (5 bases). The germline V and J ends were trimmed by 7 bases and 0 bases, with 15 bases remaining between them. The CDR3 sequence is 15 residues long. In germline, CDR1 is SGDLS, CDR2 YYNGEE. CDR3 nucleotides: TGTGCCAGCGGGCCCCCAGGGCTAAGCACAGATACGCAGTATTTT. Amino acid sequence: CASGPPGLSTDTQYF.

This clonotype was recorded a few times. V usage is TRBV7-6 and J usage is TRBJ2-1; TRBD2 is a possible D gene (6 bases). Per germline, CDR1 SGHVS and CDR2 FNYEAQ. V lost 1 base to trimming and J lost 9 bases, with 25 bases between them. The CDR3 contains 18 residues. The CDR3 here is CASSLGGTASPSSGEQFF. In DNA form, the CDR3 reads TGTGCCAGCAGCTTAGGAGGGACTGCCTCTCCCTCGTCGGGTGAGCAGTTCTTC.

Many counts were recorded for this clonotype. The rearrangement links TRBV19 to TRBJ2-1; the D gene is possibly TRBD1 (6 bases). With 6 bases removed from V and 5 bases from J, the gap between germline ends came to 14 bases. The length of the CDR3 is 14 residues. Germline CDR1 reads LNHDA; CDR2 reads SQIVND (reference sequence). CDR3 loop: CASSRRKGDNEQFF. The CDR3 DNA sequence: TGTGCCAGTAGCCGCAGGAAGGGGGACAATGAGCAGTTCTTC.

This clonotype occurred a few times. The chain couples TRBV20-1 to TRBJ2-1; possible D gene TRBD2, 6 bases. Germline CDR1 and CDR2: DFQATT and SNEGSKA (reference sequence). The CDR3 extends over 12 amino acids. V was shortened by 3 bases and J by 6 bases, with 9 bases between the two germline ends. CDR3: CSASLATNEQFF. In DNA form, the CDR3 reads TGCAGTGCTAGCCTAGCGACCAATGAGCAGTTCTTC.

Here the CDR3 reads CSAHQREEGPDTQYF. The CDR3 coding sequence is TGCAGTGCTCATCAGCGGGAGGAGGGGCCAGATACGCAGTATTTT. The chain has TRBV20-1 and TRBJ2-3; TRBD2 matches 9 bases. Germline-derived CDR1 and CDR2 are DFQATT and SNEGSKA (reference sequence). The junction had 10 bases not matched to a gene; V was cut back by 5 bases and J by 4 bases. CDR3 size: 15 residues.

This clonotype was found a few times. This chain links TRBV7-9 with TRBJ1-2, with 8 bases that match TRBD1. Per germline, CDR1 SEHNR and CDR2 FQNEAQ (reference sequence). The CDR3 extends over 15 amino acids. V was pared by 1 base and J by 7 bases, with 8 bases of the junction left unmatched. CDR3 bases: TGTGCCAGCAGCTTAGGGACAGGGAGTTCAGGTGGCTACACCTTC. Residues: CASSLGTGSSGGYTF.

V is TRBV20-1 and J is TRBJ1-1; D might be TRBD1 (5 bases). V was clipped by 0 bases and J by 3 bases, with 11 bases between them. The CDR3 loop spans 14 amino acids. The V gene's germline CDR1 is DFQATT and CDR2 SNEGSKA (reference sequence). Written as DNA, the CDR3 is TGCAGTGCTAGAGAAGGTTCAGGGTACACTGAAGCTTTCTTT. Its protein product is CSAREGSGYTEAFF.

This clonotype has more than one count but fewer than ten. The V gene is TRBV12-3 or TRBV12-4, the J gene TRBJ2-1, with 12 nucleotides matching TRBD1. V lost 5 bases and J lost 7; bases outside the gene matches: 12. The CDR3 extends over 17 amino acids. The CDR3 nucleotides are TGTGCCAGCAGTCCCTTCCCCGGGACAGGGGGCACGAATGAGCAGTTCTTC. This gives the protein CASSPFPGTGGTNEQFF.

The chain employs TRBV27 and TRBJ2-7, with D possibly TRBD2 on 5 matching bases. CDR1 MNHEY and CDR2 SMNVEV come from the germline V gene (reference sequence). The V end lost 5 bases, the J end lost 4 bases, and 18 bases lay between the germline ends. The CDR3 loop spans 15 amino acids. In DNA form, the CDR3 reads TGTGCCAGCAGTCCACGCCGACGGAGGTGGTACGAGCAGTACTTC. Translating it yields CASSPRRRRWYEQYF.

The rearrangement links TRBV5-1 to TRBJ2-7, with 13 bases identical to TRBD2. The germline V gene encodes CDR1 SGHRS and CDR2 YFSETQ. The CDR3 totals 16 residues. The V gene end was trimmed by 4 bases and the J gene end by 2 bases; junction bases not matched to a gene: 6. The CDR3 DNA sequence: TGCGCCAGCAGCGCCAAACTAGCGGGAGGGCCCTACGAGCAGTACTTC. It codes for CASSAKLAGGPYEQYF.

This clonotype was seen many times. This sequence joins TRBV19 and TRBJ2-1; D is unclear. Germline V CDR1 and CDR2: LNHDA, SQIVND (reference sequence). Trimming left V 3 bases short and J 9 bases short, with 6 bases between. The CDR3 loop spans 11 amino acids. As DNA, the CDR3 is TGTGCCAGTAGTATTGGCGGTGAGCAGTTCTTC. Protein: CASSIGGEQFF. The whole variable domain, remainder taken from reference TRBV19 and TRBJ2-1, is DGGITQSPKYLFRKEGQNVTLSCEQNLNHDAMYWYRQDPGQGLRLIYYSQIVNDFQKGDIAEGYSVSREKKESFPLTVTSAQKNPTAFYLCASSIGGEQFFGPGTRLTVL.

This clonotype has a handful of counts. V and J are TRBV15 and TRBJ2-3, with TRBD1 identical over 9 bases. The germline gives CDR1 LNHNV, CDR2 YYDKDF (reference sequence). The CDR3 covers 17 residues. V trimming: 4 bases; J trimming: 2 bases; junction bases outside the gene matches: 10. DNA for the CDR3: TGTGCCACCAGCACTAACCCGGGACAGGGATACACAGATACGCAGTATTTT. Residues: CATSTNPGQGYTDTQYF.

This clonotype has only a few counts. This sequence joins TRBV29-1 and TRBJ1-4; D unclear. Trimming stripped 7 bases from V and 3 bases from J, with 12 bases between. CDR3 length equals 13 residues. Germline V gene sequence: CDR1 SQVTM, CDR2 ANQGSEA. CDR3 bases: TGCAGCGCCCGGGTACCGGCTAATGAAAAACTGTTTTTT. Its translation: CSARVPANEKLFF. Looking up the rest from reference TRBV29-1 and TRBJ1-4 gives the full variable domain: SAVISQKPSRDICQRGTSLTIQCQVDSQVTMMFWYRQQPGQSLTLIATANQGSEATYESGFVIDKFPISRPNLTFSTLTVSNMSPEDSSIYLCSARVPANEKLFFGSGTQLSVL.

The rearrangement uses TRBV12-3 or TRBV12-4 and TRBJ2-4, with D tentatively TRBD1 (5 bases). V was cut by 4 bases and J by 6 bases, with 19 bases left in between. This CDR3 region has 16 residues. DNA for the CDR3: TGTGCCAGCAGTTCAGCTAGATTGAGGCAGGGAAACATTCAGTACTTC. Translation: CASSSARLRQGNIQYF.